The source of this TCR beta chain is a study of response to subunit inactivated influenza vaccine. MiXCR, applied by TCRdb to the RT-PCR reads, yields one record per CDR3 protein. The sample lists almost 600,000 distinct CDR3 sequences, 14% occurring once. This clonotype was seen more than once but under ten times. Antigen: not known. Findings and limits, study-wide: Only a handful of new T cells, the authors suggested, are recruited with each seasonal influenza vaccination.

CDR3 length: 15 amino acids. V was trimmed by 4 bases and J by 2 bases, leaving 14 bases between them. Germline V gene sequence: CDR1 MNHEY, CDR2 SVGEGT. The receptor was isolated from a man in his forties or fifties who received an inactivated influenza vaccine. V gene TRBV6-2 or TRBV6-3 combines with J gene TRBJ2-5; D call uncertain. The source was PBMCs from blood, collected roughly 13 days after vaccination. DNA of the CDR3: TGTGCCAGCAGTTTACCCCGTTCAGCTCAAGAGACCCAGTACTTC. Translated: CASSLPRSAQETQYF.